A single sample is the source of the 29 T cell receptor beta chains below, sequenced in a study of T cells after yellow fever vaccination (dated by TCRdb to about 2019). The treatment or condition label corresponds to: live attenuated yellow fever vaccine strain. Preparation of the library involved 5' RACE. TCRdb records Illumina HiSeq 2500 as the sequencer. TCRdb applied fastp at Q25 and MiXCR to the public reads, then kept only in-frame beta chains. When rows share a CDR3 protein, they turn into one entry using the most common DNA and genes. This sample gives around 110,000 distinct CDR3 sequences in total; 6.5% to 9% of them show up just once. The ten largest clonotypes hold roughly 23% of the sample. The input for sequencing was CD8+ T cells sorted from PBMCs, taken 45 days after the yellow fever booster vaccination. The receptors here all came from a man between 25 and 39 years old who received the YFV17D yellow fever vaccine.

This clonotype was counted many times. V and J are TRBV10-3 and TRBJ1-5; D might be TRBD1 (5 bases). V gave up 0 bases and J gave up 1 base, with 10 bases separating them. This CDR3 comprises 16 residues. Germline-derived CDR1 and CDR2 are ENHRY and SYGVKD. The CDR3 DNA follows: TGTGCCATCAGTGAGTCGACTGGGACGAGCAATCAGCCCCAGCATTTT. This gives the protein CAISESTGTSNQPQHF.

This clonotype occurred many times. CDR3 in amino acids: CASSYSSGSGHEQYF. In DNA form, the CDR3 reads TGTGCCAGCAGTTACTCTAGCGGGAGCGGGCACGAGCAGTACTTC. V usage is TRBV27 and J usage is TRBJ2-7, with TRBD2 matching over 10 bases. The CDR3 spans 15 residues. Germline V lookup: CDR1 MNHEY, CDR2 SMNVEV (reference sequence). J lost 5 bases, V lost 4 bases, and 8 bases had no gene match.

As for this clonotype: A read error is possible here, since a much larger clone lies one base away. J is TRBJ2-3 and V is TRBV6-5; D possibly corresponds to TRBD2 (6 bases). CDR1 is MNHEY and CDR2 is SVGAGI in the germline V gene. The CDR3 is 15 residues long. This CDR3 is CASSYLGGTPDTHYF. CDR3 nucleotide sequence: TGTGCCAGCAGTTACCTGGGCGGGACTCCAGATACGCATTATTTT.

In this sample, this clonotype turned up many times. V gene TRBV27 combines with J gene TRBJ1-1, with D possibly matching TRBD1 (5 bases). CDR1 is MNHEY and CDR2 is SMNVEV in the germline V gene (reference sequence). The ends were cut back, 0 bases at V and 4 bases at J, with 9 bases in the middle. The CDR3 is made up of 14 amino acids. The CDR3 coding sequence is TGTGCCAGCAGTTTATCGGGGGGAGGCACTGAAGCTTTCTTT. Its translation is CASSLSGGGTEAFF.

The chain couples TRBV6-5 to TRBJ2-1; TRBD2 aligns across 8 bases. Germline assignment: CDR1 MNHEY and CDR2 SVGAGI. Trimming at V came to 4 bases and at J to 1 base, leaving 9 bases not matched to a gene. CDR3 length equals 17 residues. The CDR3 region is CASSWTVAGPSYNEQFF. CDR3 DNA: TGTGCCAGCAGTTGGACGGTAGCGGGACCGTCCTACAATGAGCAGTTCTTC.

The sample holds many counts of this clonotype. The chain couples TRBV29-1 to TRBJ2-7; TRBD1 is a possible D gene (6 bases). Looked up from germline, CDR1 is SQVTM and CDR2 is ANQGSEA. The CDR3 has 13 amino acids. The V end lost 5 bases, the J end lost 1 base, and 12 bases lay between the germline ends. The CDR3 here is CSVPGDASYEQYF. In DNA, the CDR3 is TGCAGCGTTCCAGGGGACGCTTCCTACGAGCAGTACTTC.

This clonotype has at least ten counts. Here the CDR3 reads CASSIVDDNEQFF. CDR3 DNA sequence: TGTGCCAGTAGTATTGTGGATGACAATGAGCAGTTCTTC. The chain employs TRBV19 and TRBJ2-1, with D hard to call. Germline V gene data show CDR1 as LNHDA and CDR2 as SQIVND (reference sequence). The CDR3 is 13 residues long. Trimming cost V 3 bases and J 5 bases, with 8 bases left between them.

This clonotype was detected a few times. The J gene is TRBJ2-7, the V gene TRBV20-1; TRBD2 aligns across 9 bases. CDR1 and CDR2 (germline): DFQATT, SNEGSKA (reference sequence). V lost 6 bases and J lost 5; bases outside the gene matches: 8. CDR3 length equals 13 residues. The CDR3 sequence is CSATPGTSNEQYF. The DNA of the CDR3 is TGCAGTGCGACCCCCGGGACTAGCAACGAGCAGTACTTC.

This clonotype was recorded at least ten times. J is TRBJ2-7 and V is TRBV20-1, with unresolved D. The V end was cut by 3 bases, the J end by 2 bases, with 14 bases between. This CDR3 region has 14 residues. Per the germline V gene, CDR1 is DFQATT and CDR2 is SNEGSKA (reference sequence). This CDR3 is CSASEDGRTYEQYF. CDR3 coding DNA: TGCAGTGCTAGTGAAGACGGACGAACCTACGAGCAGTACTTC.

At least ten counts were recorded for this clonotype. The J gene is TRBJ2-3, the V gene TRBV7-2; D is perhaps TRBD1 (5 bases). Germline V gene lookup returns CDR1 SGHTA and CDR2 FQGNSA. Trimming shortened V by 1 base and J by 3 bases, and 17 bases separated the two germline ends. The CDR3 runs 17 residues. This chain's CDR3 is CASSLGLGFRATDTQYF. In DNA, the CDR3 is TGTGCCAGCAGCTTAGGTTTAGGGTTCAGGGCGACAGATACGCAGTATTTT.

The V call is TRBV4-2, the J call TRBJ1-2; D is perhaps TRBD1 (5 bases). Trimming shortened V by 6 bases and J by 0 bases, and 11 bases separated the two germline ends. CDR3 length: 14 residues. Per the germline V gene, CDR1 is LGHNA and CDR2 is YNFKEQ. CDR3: CASSPTGANYGYTF. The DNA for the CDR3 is TGTGCCAGCAGTCCGACGGGGGCTAACTATGGCTACACCTTC.

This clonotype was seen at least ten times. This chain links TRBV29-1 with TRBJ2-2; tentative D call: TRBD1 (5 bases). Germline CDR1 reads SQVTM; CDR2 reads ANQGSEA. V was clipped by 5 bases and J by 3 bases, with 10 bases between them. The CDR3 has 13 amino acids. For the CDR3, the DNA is TGCAGCGTTTTCAGGGTGGACACCGGGGAGCTGTTTTTT. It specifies CSVFRVDTGELFF.

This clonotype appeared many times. The CDR3 protein is CASSQNMLARYNEQFF. The CDR3 nucleotides are TGTGCCAGCAGCCAAAATATGCTAGCACGTTACAATGAGCAGTTCTTC. The rearrangement uses TRBV3-1 and TRBJ2-1, with D perhaps matching TRBD2 (5 bases). CDR1 is LGHDT and CDR2 is YNNKEL in the germline V gene (reference sequence). Trimming took off 2 bases at V and 4 bases at J, with 15 bases between the two ends. The CDR3 consists of 16 residues.

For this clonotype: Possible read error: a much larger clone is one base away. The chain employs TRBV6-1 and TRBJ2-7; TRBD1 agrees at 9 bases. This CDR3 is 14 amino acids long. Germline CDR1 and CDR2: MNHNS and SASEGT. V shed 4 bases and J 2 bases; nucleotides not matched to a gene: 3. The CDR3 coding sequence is TGTGCCAGCAGTGCGGACAGGGGCACCTACGAGCAGTACTTC. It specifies CASSADRGTYEQYF.

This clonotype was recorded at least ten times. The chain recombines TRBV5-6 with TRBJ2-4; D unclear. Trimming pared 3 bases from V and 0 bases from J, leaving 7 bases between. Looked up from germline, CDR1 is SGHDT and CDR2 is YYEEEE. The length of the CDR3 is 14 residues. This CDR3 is CASSWVLAKNIQYF. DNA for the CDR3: TGTGCCAGCAGCTGGGTCTTAGCCAAAAACATTCAGTACTTC.

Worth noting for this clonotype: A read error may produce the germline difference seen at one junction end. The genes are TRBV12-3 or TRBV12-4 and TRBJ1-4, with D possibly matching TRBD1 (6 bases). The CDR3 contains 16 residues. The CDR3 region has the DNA TGTGCCAGCAGTTTAGAAGGGGGGGCGGCTAATGATAAACTGTTTTTT. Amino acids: CASSLEGGAANDKLFF.

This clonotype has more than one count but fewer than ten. The CDR3 spells CASSSGPEGSYEQYF. The CDR3 DNA follows: TGTGCCAGCTCATCCGGACCAGAGGGCTCCTACGAGCAGTACTTC. The V call is TRBV18, the J call TRBJ2-7; maybe TRBD2 (5 bases). V lost 5 bases and J lost 0, with 14 bases in between. The germline CDR1 and CDR2 sequences are KGHSH and LQKENI. The CDR3 loop spans 15 amino acids.

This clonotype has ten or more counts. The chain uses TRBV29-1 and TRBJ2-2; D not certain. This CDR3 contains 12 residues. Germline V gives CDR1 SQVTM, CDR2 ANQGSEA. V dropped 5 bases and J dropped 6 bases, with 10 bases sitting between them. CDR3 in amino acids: CSVTVPPGELFF. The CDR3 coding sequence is TGCAGCGTTACAGTCCCCCCCGGGGAGCTGTTTTTT.

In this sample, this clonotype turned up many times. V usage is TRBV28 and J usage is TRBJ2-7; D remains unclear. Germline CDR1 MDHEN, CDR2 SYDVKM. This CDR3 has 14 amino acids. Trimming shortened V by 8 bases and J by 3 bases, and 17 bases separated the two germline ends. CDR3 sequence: CASASRLSLYEQYF. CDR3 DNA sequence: TGTGCCAGCGCCTCCAGGTTATCTCTCTACGAGCAGTACTTC.

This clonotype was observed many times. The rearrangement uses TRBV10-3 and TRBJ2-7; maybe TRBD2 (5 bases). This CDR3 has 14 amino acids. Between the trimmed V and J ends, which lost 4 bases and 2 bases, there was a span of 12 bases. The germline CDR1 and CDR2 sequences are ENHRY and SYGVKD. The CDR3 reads CAISGAGTPYEQYF. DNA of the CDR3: TGTGCCATCAGTGGCGCGGGCACCCCCTACGAGCAGTACTTC.

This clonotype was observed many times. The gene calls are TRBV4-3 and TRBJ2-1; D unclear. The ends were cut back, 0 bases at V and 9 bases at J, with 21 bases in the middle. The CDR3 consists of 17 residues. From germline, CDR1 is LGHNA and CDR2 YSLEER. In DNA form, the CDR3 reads TGCGCCAGCAGCCAAGAGCTGGGCACGATTACAATGGGTGAGCAGTTCTTC. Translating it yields CASSQELGTITMGEQFF.

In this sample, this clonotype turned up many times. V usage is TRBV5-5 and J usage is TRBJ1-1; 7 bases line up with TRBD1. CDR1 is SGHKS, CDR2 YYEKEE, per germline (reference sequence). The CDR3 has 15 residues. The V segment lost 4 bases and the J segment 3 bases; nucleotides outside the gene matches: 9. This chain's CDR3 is CASSRRAGTDTEAFF. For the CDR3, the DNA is TGTGCCAGCAGCCGTAGGGCCGGGACAGACACTGAAGCTTTCTTT.

DNA of the CDR3: TGTGCCAGCAGCCTGTCCCTTGAGGGGGGAATCTACAATGAGCAGTTCTTC. Amino acid sequence: CASSLSLEGGIYNEQFF. The V gene is TRBV4-2, the J gene TRBJ2-1; D might be TRBD1 or TRBD2, each matching 6 bases. The CDR3 contains 17 residues. The V gene lost 4 bases and the J gene lost 3 bases, with 19 bases spanning the gap. Germline V gives CDR1 LGHNA, CDR2 YNFKEQ.

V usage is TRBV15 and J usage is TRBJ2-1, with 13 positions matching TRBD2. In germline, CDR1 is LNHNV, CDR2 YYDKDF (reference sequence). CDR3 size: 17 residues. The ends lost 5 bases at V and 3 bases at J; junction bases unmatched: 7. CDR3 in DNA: TGTGCCACCAGCTCCGGACTAGCGGGAGCCCTCTACAATGAGCAGTTCTTC. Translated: CATSSGLAGALYNEQFF.

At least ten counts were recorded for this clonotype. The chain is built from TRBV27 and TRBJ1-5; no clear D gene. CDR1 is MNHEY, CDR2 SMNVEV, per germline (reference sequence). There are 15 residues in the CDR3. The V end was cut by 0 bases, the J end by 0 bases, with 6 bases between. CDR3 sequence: CASSLSPFSNQPQHF. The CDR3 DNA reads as TGTGCCAGCAGTTTATCCCCCTTTAGCAATCAGCCCCAGCATTTT.

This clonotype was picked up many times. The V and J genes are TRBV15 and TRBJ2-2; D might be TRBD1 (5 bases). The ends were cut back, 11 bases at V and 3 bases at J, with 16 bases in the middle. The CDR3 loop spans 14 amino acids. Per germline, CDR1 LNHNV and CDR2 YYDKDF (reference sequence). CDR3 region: CASRRSRDTGELFF. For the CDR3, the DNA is TGTGCCTCGAGGCGGAGCAGGGACACCGGGGAGCTGTTTTTT.

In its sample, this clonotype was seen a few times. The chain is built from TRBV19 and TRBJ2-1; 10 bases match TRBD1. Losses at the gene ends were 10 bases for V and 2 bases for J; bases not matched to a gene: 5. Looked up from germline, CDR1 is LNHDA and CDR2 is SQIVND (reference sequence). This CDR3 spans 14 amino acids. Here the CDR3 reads CATKGQGPYNEQFF. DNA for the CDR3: TGTGCCACAAAGGGACAGGGGCCCTACAATGAGCAGTTCTTC.

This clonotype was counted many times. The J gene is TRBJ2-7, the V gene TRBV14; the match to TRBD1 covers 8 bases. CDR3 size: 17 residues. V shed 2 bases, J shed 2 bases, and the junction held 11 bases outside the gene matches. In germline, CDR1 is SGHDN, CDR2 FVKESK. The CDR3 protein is CASSQYIQGAHPYEQYF. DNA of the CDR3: TGTGCCAGCAGCCAATACATTCAGGGGGCGCATCCCTACGAGCAGTACTTC.

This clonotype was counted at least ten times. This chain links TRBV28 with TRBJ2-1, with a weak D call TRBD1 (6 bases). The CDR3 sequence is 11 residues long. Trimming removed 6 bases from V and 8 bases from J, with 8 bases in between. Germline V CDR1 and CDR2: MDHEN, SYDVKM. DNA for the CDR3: TGTGCCAGCAGACAGGGTTATGAGCAGTTCTTC. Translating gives CASRQGYEQFF.